The clone carrying this T cell receptor (beta chain) was recorded many times. The antigen is unknown. TCRdb re-called the RT-PCR reads with MiXCR, one entry per CDR3 protein. The sample holds hundreds of thousands of distinct CDR3 sequences, 15% to 18% seen once. This entry belongs to a study of response to subunit inactivated influenza vaccine. This CDR3 comprises 13 residues. Germline V lookup: CDR1 SGHTA, CDR2 FQGNSA. Trimming took off 5 bases at V and 1 base at J, with 6 bases between the two ends. The study's findings and limits: After each seasonal influenza vaccination, few new T cells are recruited, the authors suggested.

This specimen was PBMCs from blood, taken approximately 12 days after vaccination. This rearrangement joins TRBV7-2 to TRBJ1-5; D is unclear. The sequence derives from a man in his forties or fifties who received an inactivated influenza vaccine. Here the CDR3 reads CASSANSNQPQHF. Here the CDR3 DNA reads TGTGCCAGCAGCGCCAACAGCAATCAGCCCCAGCATTTT. Variable domain in full (rest from reference TRBV7-2 and TRBJ1-5): GAGVSQSPSNKVTEKGKDVELRCDPISGHTALYWYRQSLGQGLEFLIYFQGNSAPDKSGLPSDRFSAERTGGSVSTLTIQRTQQEDSAVYLCASSANSNQPQHFGDGTRLSIL.